The clone carrying this TCR beta chain was seen a few times. No antigen is known for it. Investigators isolated RNA and reverse transcribed it into cDNA to act as the sequencing template. The assay was immunoSEQ multiplex PCR, and TCRdb's table has in-frame clones only and misses some. The sample includes more than 90,000 clones, approximately 38% of them seen just once. The data were obtained in a study of CD8+ T cells in alopecia areata. Study-wide context: It was oral tofacitinib, at 5 to 10 mg twice daily, that treated patients received.

Study conclusions and caveats: Researchers reported that TCR sharing among patients proved less clear than in mice, possibly HLA-linked.

The ends were cut back, 2 bases at V and 6 bases at J, with 22 bases in the middle. The length of the CDR3 is 16 residues. The germline gives CDR1 SQVTM, CDR2 ANQGSEA. The investigators collected lesional scalp punch biopsies and peripheral blood from alopecia areata patients. This sequence was found in a human donor with alopecia areata. The sequenced material came from CD4+ T cells sorted from blood. The V gene is TRBV29-1, the J gene TRBJ1-2; D may be TRBD1 (6 bases). CDR3 in amino acids: CSVEYVRGKSVDGYTF. In nucleotides, the CDR3 is TGCAGCGTTGAATATGTCAGGGGAAAGAGTGTGGATGGCTACACCTTC.